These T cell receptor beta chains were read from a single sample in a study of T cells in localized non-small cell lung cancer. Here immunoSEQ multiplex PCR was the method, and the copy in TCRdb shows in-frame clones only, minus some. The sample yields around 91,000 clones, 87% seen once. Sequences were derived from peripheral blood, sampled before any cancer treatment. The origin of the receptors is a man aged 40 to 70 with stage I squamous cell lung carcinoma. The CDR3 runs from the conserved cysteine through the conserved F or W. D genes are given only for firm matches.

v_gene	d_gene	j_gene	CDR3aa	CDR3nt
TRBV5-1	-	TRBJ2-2	CASSLVGTGELFF	TGCGCCAGCAGCTTGGTGGGCACCGGGGAGCTGTTTTTT
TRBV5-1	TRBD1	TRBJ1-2	CASSSGTDKYGYTF	TGCGCCAGCAGCTCAGGGACAGACAAGTATGGCTACACCTTC
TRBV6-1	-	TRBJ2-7	CASSGSGTREQYF	TGTGCCAGCAGTGGCTCCGGGACTCGGGAGCAGTACTTC
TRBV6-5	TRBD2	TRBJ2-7	CASSSPGGLGEQYF	TGTGCCAGCAGTTCTCCCGGGGGGTTGGGCGAGCAGTACTTC
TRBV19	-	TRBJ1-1	CASSVGTTITEAFF	TGTGCCAGTAGTGTCGGGACTACCATCACTGAAGCTTTCTTT
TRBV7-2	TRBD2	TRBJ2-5	CASSFPGLARETQYF	TGTGCCAGCAGCTTCCCGGGACTAGCGAGGGAGACCCAGTACTTC
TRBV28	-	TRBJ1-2	CASSPLFYGYTF	TGTGCCAGCAGTCCGCTATTCTATGGCTACACCTTC
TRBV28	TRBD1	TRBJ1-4	CASSPGGQGSEKLFF	TGTGCCAGCAGTCCCGGCGGACAGGGGAGCGAAAAACTGTTTTTT
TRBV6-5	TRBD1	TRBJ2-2	CASRTRGRGTGELFF	TGTGCCAGCAGAACCAGGGGGCGCGGGACCGGGGAGCTGTTTTTT
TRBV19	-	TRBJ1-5	CASSIGPSGNQPQHF	TGTGCCAGTAGTATCGGACCCTCTGGCAATCAGCCCCAGCATTTT